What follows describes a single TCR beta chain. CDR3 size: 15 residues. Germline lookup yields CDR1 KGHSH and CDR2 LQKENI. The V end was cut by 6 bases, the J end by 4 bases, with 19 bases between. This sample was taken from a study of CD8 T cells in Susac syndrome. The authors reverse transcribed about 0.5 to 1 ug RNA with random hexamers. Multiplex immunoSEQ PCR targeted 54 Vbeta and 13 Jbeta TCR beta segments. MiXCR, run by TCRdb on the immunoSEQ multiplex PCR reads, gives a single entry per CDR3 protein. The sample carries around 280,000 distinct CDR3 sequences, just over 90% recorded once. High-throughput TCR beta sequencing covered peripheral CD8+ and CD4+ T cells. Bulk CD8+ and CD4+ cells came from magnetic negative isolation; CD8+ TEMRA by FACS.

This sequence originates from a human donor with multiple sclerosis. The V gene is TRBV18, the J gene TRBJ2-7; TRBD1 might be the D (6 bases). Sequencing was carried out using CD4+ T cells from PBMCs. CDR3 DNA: TGTGCCAGCTCCCCCCCCAGTGGCAGGGGATACGAGCAGTACTTC. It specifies CASSPPSGRGYEQYF.